This T cell receptor (beta chain) is from a study of T cell responses to AZD1222 COVID-19 vaccine. Findings and limits, study-wide: At baseline, just a handful of AZD1222 recipients tested seropositive.

A note on this clone: The target antigen is unknown.

Using immunoSEQ multiplex PCR, the repertoire was profiled, and TCRdb retains in-frame clones only, with some absent. This sample has around 80,000 clones; 75% to 95% occur once, and the top ten carry 8%. The CDR3 runs 12 residues. The V end lost 5 bases, the J end lost 7 bases, and 9 bases lay between the germline ends. The chain links TRBV12-3 or TRBV12-4 to TRBJ2-1; the D gene is possibly TRBD2 (6 bases). The sample was peripheral blood, taken 28 days after the second AZD1222 dose. This clonotype was obtained from an adult who received the AZD1222 COVID-19 vaccine. The CDR3: CASSGSGNEQFF. CDR3 bases: TGTGCCAGCAGTGGGAGCGGGAATGAGCAGTTCTTC.